The clone carrying this TCR beta chain has only a few counts. What it binds is not known. The investigators reverse transcribed all of the isolated RNA, so they sequenced expressed TCRB transcripts. Each sample of naive, central memory or regulatory T cells had, on average, about 3.57 million reads. The method was immunoSEQ multiplex PCR; TCRdb's version includes in-frame clones alone and lacks a portion of them. The sample comprises about 410,000 clones, approximately 15% of which are singletons, and 0.03% to 0.04% rests with the top ten. These data originate in a study of beta chain features in type 1 diabetes. Study findings and constraints: Researchers report that Type 1 diabetes patients had moderately but significantly shorter TCRB CDR3s across all four CD4+ subsets. Naive, central memory and Treg TCRB repertoires appeared more alike in patients than in healthy donors. There were fewer insertions and more deletions at the VDJ junctions of type 1 diabetes patients.

Germline CDR1 reads KGHSH; CDR2 reads LQKENI. Trimming stripped 0 bases from V and 6 bases from J, with 18 bases between. The CDR3 loop spans 16 amino acids. Source material: naive CD4+ T cells from blood. This chain connects TRBV18 to TRBJ2-7; tentative D call: TRBD2 (7 bases). The sequence came from a man aged 25 to 45 in good health. Here the CDR3 reads CASSPPGGGAWSEQYF. The CDR3 DNA is TGTGCCAGCTCACCACCGGGAGGGGGGGCCTGGAGCGAGCAGTACTTC.